Here is one T cell receptor (beta chain) with its context. Its antigen is currently unknown. There are 14 residues in the CDR3. The junction had 3 bases not matched to a gene; V was cut back by 4 bases and J by 1 base. Germline V gives CDR1 SGHDT, CDR2 YYEEEE. This sample is drawn from a study of cytotoxic CD8 clonotypes in ibrutinib-treated CLL. Study at large: Recorded responses included 24 partial and 2 complete; following median approximately six years, roughly 15 stayed remitted and roughly 12 progressed. Response samples were taken after a median of roughly 11 months on treatment, range 6 to 36.

Only in-frame clones appear in the TCRdb table, and some are missing; sequencing was by immunoSEQ multiplex PCR. The sample has roughly 56,000 clones, about 72% seen once. Points from the study as a whole: Baseline clonality was higher than in age-matched healthy donors and moved in step with circulating CD8+ T-cell counts. Baseline levels were approached again at progression, after clonality had risen at ibrutinib response.

The V and J genes are TRBV5-6 and TRBJ1-1; 8 bases align to TRBD1. Sample: PBMCs, taken after 12 months of ibrutinib treatment. This sequence was found in a human donor with chronic lymphocytic leukemia. The CDR3 DNA sequence: TGTGCCAGCAGCGACGGGACAGGGAACACTGAAGCTTTCTTT. Translated, it gives CASSDGTGNTEAFF.